The clone carrying this T cell receptor (beta chain) came up once. The antigen remains unidentified. These data come from a study of cytomegalovirus exposure and HLA in healthy donors. Whole-study findings and limits: The majority of CMV-associated TCR beta chains were reported as apparently HLA-restricted in a later analysis.

PCR used 60 Vbeta primers and 13 Jbeta primers. Method: immunoSEQ multiplex PCR; TCRdb's copy keeps in-frame clones and lacks some. This sample has 150,000 or so clones, with roughly 70% found just once. Per germline, CDR1 MNHEY and CDR2 SMNVEV (reference sequence). J was trimmed by 10 bases and V by 6 bases; bases with no gene match: 17. There are 17 residues in the CDR3. The chain joins TRBV27 to TRBJ2-1, with TRBD1 matching over 11 bases. Specimen: PBMCs. The sequence derives from a man aged 30 to 45 in good health and CMV-seronegative. CDR3 in amino acids: CASSSSYEGTGGREQFF. CDR3 nucleotides: TGTGCCAGCAGCTCATCATATGAGGGGACAGGGGGGCGAGAGCAGTTCTTC.